These T cell receptor beta chains were read from a single sample in a study of T cells in Graves' hyperthyroidism and ophthalmopathy. TCRdb redid the calling of the multiplex PCR reads with MiXCR, one entry per CDR3 protein. Of some 350,000 distinct CDR3 sequences in the sample, about 25% are singletons; the top ten hold 70% to 75%. Sample: blood. These receptor sequences come from a man aged 45-65 years with Graves' hyperthyroidism. The CDR3 runs from the conserved cysteine through the conserved F or W. Each record gives: D gene, V gene, J gene, clone size, CDR3 DNA, CDR3 protein. A D gene is named only where the DNA matches it firmly. The size field is filled for only some rows; it gives once, few, many or a size class.

D gene: TRBD2; V gene: TRBV11-2; J gene: TRBJ2-3; clone size: many; CDR3 DNA: TGTGCCAGCAGCTTAACTAGCGGGAGGACCCGACCGCGGGTGGATACGCAGTATTTT; CDR3 protein: CASSLTSGRTRPRVDTQYF
D gene: TRBD2; V gene: TRBV13; J gene: TRBJ2-5; clone size: few; CDR3 DNA: TGTGCCAGCAGCGCTAGCGGGAGGGGGCGAGAGACCCAGTACTTC; CDR3 protein: CASSASGRGRETQYF
D gene: TRBD2; V gene: TRBV5-1; J gene: TRBJ2-2; clone size: NA; CDR3 DNA: TGCGCCAGCAGCTTGTTCGGAAGCGGGAGGGTCACCGGGGAGCTGTTTTTT; CDR3 protein: CASSLFGSGRVTGELFF
D gene: NA; V gene: TRBV29-1; J gene: TRBJ2-7; clone size: NA; CDR3 DNA: TGCAGCGTCACTCCGCCTCAGGGCGAGCAGTACTTC; CDR3 protein: CSVTPPQGEQYF
D gene: NA; V gene: TRBV9; J gene: TRBJ1-2; clone size: NA; CDR3 DNA: TGTGCCAGCAGCCCAAACCCGACGGGGATGGATGGCTACACCTTC; CDR3 protein: CASSPNPTGMDGYTF
D gene: NA; V gene: TRBV29-1; J gene: TRBJ2-4; clone size: NA; CDR3 DNA: TGCAGCGTTGTGGCTAGCGGAATCCCAGGGGGCATTCAGTACTTC; CDR3 protein: CSVVASGIPGGIQYF
D gene: NA; V gene: TRBV7-2; J gene: TRBJ2-1; clone size: few; CDR3 DNA: TGTGCCAGCAGCTTAGACAGGGTAAATGAGCAGTTCTTC; CDR3 protein: CASSLDRVNEQFF
D gene: NA; V gene: TRBV12-3/TRBV12-4; J gene: TRBJ2-4; clone size: few; CDR3 DNA: TGTGCCAGCCGTACTGGACGGATAAACATTCAGTACTTC; CDR3 protein: CASRTGRINIQYF
D gene: NA; V gene: TRBV5-1; J gene: TRBJ2-7; clone size: few; CDR3 DNA: TGCGCCAGCAGCTTAAACACAGCTTCCTACGAGCAGTACTTC; CDR3 protein: CASSLNTASYEQYF
D gene: TRBD2; V gene: TRBV5-1; J gene: TRBJ2-7; clone size: few; CDR3 DNA: TGCGCCAGCAGCACTAGCGGGCCAAGCTCCTACGAGCAGTACTTC; CDR3 protein: CASSTSGPSSYEQYF
D gene: NA; V gene: TRBV2; J gene: TRBJ2-3; clone size: many; CDR3 DNA: TGTGCCAGCAGTGAAGAGGGGACGCCCACAGATACGCAGTATTTT; CDR3 protein: CASSEEGTPTDTQYF
D gene: TRBD1; V gene: TRBV7-2; J gene: TRBJ2-7; clone size: NA; CDR3 DNA: TGTGCCAGCAGCCGCCGGACAGGGGCCTCCTACGAGCAGTACTTC; CDR3 protein: CASSRRTGASYEQYF
D gene: NA; V gene: TRBV11-2; J gene: TRBJ2-4; clone size: NA; CDR3 DNA: TGTGCCAGCAGCCCGGTCCAACTAGCCAAAAACATTCAGTACTTC; CDR3 protein: CASSPVQLAKNIQYF
D gene: TRBD2; V gene: TRBV6-1; J gene: TRBJ2-5; clone size: few; CDR3 DNA: TGTGCCAGCAGTGATCGACTAGCGGGAGTGGGGCAAGAGACCCAGTACTTC; CDR3 protein: CASSDRLAGVGQETQYF
D gene: TRBD1; V gene: TRBV6-1; J gene: TRBJ1-1; clone size: few; CDR3 DNA: TGTGCCAGCAGACCCGCAGGGGGCATGAGCACTGAAGCTTTCTTT; CDR3 protein: CASRPAGGMSTEAFF
D gene: NA; V gene: TRBV5-6; J gene: TRBJ2-2; clone size: few; CDR3 DNA: TGTGCCAGCAGCCTAAGGAGCGGAGTCGGCACCGGGGAGCTGTTTTTT; CDR3 protein: CASSLRSGVGTGELFF
D gene: TRBD2; V gene: TRBV7-9; J gene: TRBJ2-1; clone size: NA; CDR3 DNA: TGTGCCAGCGTTCTAGCGGGCGAATACAATGAGCAGTTCTTC; CDR3 protein: CASVLAGEYNEQFF
D gene: TRBD1; V gene: TRBV24-1; J gene: TRBJ2-5; clone size: NA; CDR3 DNA: TGTGCCACCAGTGAGACGGACAGGGAAGGGACCCAGTACTTC; CDR3 protein: CATSETDREGTQYF
D gene: NA; V gene: TRBV7-3; J gene: TRBJ2-2; clone size: few; CDR3 DNA: TGTGCCAGCACGACAGAGGGCGACGGGGAGCTGTTTTTT; CDR3 protein: CASTTEGDGELFF
D gene: NA; V gene: TRBV27; J gene: TRBJ2-7; clone size: many; CDR3 DNA: TGTGCCAGCAGTCCCATAGTAGGGTCCTACGAGCAGTACTTC; CDR3 protein: CASSPIVGSYEQYF
D gene: NA; V gene: TRBV13; J gene: TRBJ2-5; clone size: few; CDR3 DNA: TGTGCCAGCAGCTTGGGGGTACCAGAGACCCAGTACTTC; CDR3 protein: CASSLGVPETQYF
D gene: TRBD2; V gene: TRBV19; J gene: TRBJ2-3; clone size: few; CDR3 DNA: TGTGCCAGTAGTATAAGTCTCGCGGGAGGAGATACGCAGTATTTT; CDR3 protein: CASSISLAGGDTQYF
D gene: NA; V gene: TRBV28; J gene: TRBJ2-7; clone size: NA; CDR3 DNA: TGTGCCAGCAGTGACCGGGACACTACCTACGAGCAGTACTTC; CDR3 protein: CASSDRDTTYEQYF
D gene: NA; V gene: TRBV9; J gene: TRBJ2-5; clone size: NA; CDR3 DNA: TGTGCCAGCAGCGTAGCGACTACCCAAGAGACCCAGTACTTC; CDR3 protein: CASSVATTQETQYF
D gene: NA; V gene: TRBV4-1; J gene: TRBJ1-2; clone size: NA; CDR3 DNA: TGCGCCAGCAGCCCCTCAGGCTCAGGGACTGACTATGGCTACACCTTC; CDR3 protein: CASSPSGSGTDYGYTF
D gene: NA; V gene: TRBV9; J gene: TRBJ2-4; clone size: few; CDR3 DNA: TGTGCCAGCAGCGCCAACAGGGAGAACATTCAGTACTTC; CDR3 protein: CASSANRENIQYF
D gene: TRBD1; V gene: TRBV5-4; J gene: TRBJ1-1; clone size: NA; CDR3 DNA: TGTGCCAGCAGCTGGGGACAGTCGAACACTGAAGCTTTCTTT; CDR3 protein: CASSWGQSNTEAFF
D gene: NA; V gene: TRBV3-1; J gene: TRBJ1-4; clone size: few; CDR3 DNA: TGTGCCAGTAGGAGGGGAAGAACTAATGAAAAACTGTTTTTT; CDR3 protein: CASRRGRTNEKLFF
D gene: TRBD2; V gene: TRBV11-2; J gene: TRBJ2-3; clone size: few; CDR3 DNA: TGTGCCAGCAGCCGAAAGAAATCGGGACTATGGACAGATACGCAGTATTTT; CDR3 protein: CASSRKKSGLWTDTQYF
D gene: NA; V gene: TRBV3-1; J gene: TRBJ2-5; clone size: many; CDR3 DNA: TGTGCCAGCAGCCAACGGGCTAGCACTGAGACCCAGTACTTC; CDR3 protein: CASSQRASTETQYF
D gene: NA; V gene: TRBV7-9; J gene: TRBJ2-1; clone size: few; CDR3 DNA: TGTGCCAGCAGCCCGAGACTTTTTTCCAATGAGCAGTTCTTC; CDR3 protein: CASSPRLFSNEQFF
D gene: TRBD1; V gene: TRBV12-3/TRBV12-4; J gene: TRBJ2-7; clone size: few; CDR3 DNA: TGTGCCAGCAGGGACAGGGGCGAGCAGTACTTC; CDR3 protein: CASRDRGEQYF
D gene: NA; V gene: TRBV18; J gene: TRBJ2-7; clone size: NA; CDR3 DNA: TGTGCCAGCTCAGCCGCTTCGACAGGTCGCTCCTACGAGCAGTACTTC; CDR3 protein: CASSAASTGRSYEQYF
D gene: NA; V gene: TRBV2; J gene: TRBJ2-1; clone size: NA; CDR3 DNA: TGTGCCAGCAGGTGGGGGGGCGGGAGCAAGAATGAGCAGTTCTTC; CDR3 protein: CASRWGGGSKNEQFF
D gene: NA; V gene: TRBV2; J gene: TRBJ2-7; clone size: many; CDR3 DNA: TGTGCCAGCAGTGAAAGGGCGGGTCGGGGGCACGAGCAGTACTTC; CDR3 protein: CASSERAGRGHEQYF
D gene: NA; V gene: TRBV18; J gene: TRBJ2-7; clone size: NA; CDR3 DNA: TGTGCCAGCTCACAGGGACTGCCCAGATACGAGCAGTACTTC; CDR3 protein: CASSQGLPRYEQYF
D gene: TRBD1; V gene: TRBV20-1; J gene: TRBJ2-7; clone size: few; CDR3 DNA: TGCAGTGCTAGGGACAGGCACCCGACCTCCTACGAGCAGTACTTC; CDR3 protein: CSARDRHPTSYEQYF
D gene: TRBD1; V gene: TRBV5-1; J gene: TRBJ1-4; clone size: few; CDR3 DNA: TGCGCCAGCAGCTTGGGGGACAGGGGTTTGGAAAAACTGTTTTTT; CDR3 protein: CASSLGDRGLEKLFF
D gene: NA; V gene: TRBV10-3; J gene: TRBJ2-7; clone size: once; CDR3 DNA: TGTGCCATCAGTGAGAATGACAGGTACGAGCAGTACTTC; CDR3 protein: CAISENDRYEQYF
D gene: NA; V gene: TRBV20-1; J gene: TRBJ2-7; clone size: few; CDR3 DNA: TGCAGTGCAAACGACTGGGCTCGTGGGTACGAGCAGTACTTC; CDR3 protein: CSANDWARGYEQYF
D gene: NA; V gene: TRBV10-1; J gene: TRBJ1-5; clone size: many; CDR3 DNA: TGCGCCAGCAGTGGGGGAAGCGGTCAGCCCCAGCATTTT; CDR3 protein: CASSGGSGQPQHF
D gene: NA; V gene: TRBV7-9; J gene: TRBJ2-2; clone size: NA; CDR3 DNA: TGTGCCAGCAGCGTAGTGCCAGAGAACACCGGGGAGCTGTTTTTT; CDR3 protein: CASSVVPENTGELFF
D gene: TRBD2; V gene: TRBV7-9; J gene: TRBJ2-7; clone size: many; CDR3 DNA: TGTGCCAGCAGCACGCTACTAGCGGGAGGGTACTACGAGCAGTACTTC; CDR3 protein: CASSTLLAGGYYEQYF
D gene: TRBD2; V gene: TRBV5-1; J gene: TRBJ2-5; clone size: few; CDR3 DNA: TGCGCCAGCACTCCCGGCGGGAGTGAAGAGACCCAGTACTTC; CDR3 protein: CASTPGGSEETQYF
D gene: TRBD1; V gene: TRBV5-1; J gene: TRBJ1-2; clone size: NA; CDR3 DNA: TGCGCCAGCAGCATCGGGACAGCAACTGGTTATGGCTACACCTTC; CDR3 protein: CASSIGTATGYGYTF
D gene: NA; V gene: TRBV7-3; J gene: TRBJ2-3; clone size: NA; CDR3 DNA: TGTGCCAGCACCCGACGGGAGACAGATACGCAGTATTTT; CDR3 protein: CASTRRETDTQYF
D gene: NA; V gene: TRBV3-1; J gene: TRBJ2-1; clone size: NA; CDR3 DNA: TGTGCCAGCAGCCAAGGGGGGGGGCTCGAGCAGTTCTTC; CDR3 protein: CASSQGGGLEQFF
D gene: NA; V gene: TRBV28; J gene: TRBJ1-3; clone size: many; CDR3 DNA: TGTGCCAGCAGTTTTTATCTGGACTCTGGAAACACCATATATTTT; CDR3 protein: CASSFYLDSGNTIYF
D gene: NA; V gene: TRBV11-3; J gene: TRBJ1-1; clone size: few; CDR3 DNA: TGTGCCAGCAGCCGAGACAGGTTTGGAGCTTTCTTT; CDR3 protein: CASSRDRFGAFF
D gene: TRBD2; V gene: TRBV27; J gene: TRBJ2-3; clone size: NA; CDR3 DNA: TGCGCCAGCGGGTATAGCGGGAGAGGTACAGATACGCAGTATTTT; CDR3 protein: CASGYSGRGTDTQYF
D gene: NA; V gene: TRBV7-9; J gene: TRBJ1-2; clone size: few; CDR3 DNA: TGTGCCAGCGGAGACGGGGGGGAGACTTATGGCTACACCTTC; CDR3 protein: CASGDGGETYGYTF
D gene: TRBD1; V gene: TRBV19; J gene: TRBJ1-5; clone size: NA; CDR3 DNA: TGTGCCAGTAGTACAATGAACAGGGGGCGGAATCAGCCCCAGCATTTT; CDR3 protein: CASSTMNRGRNQPQHF
D gene: TRBD1; V gene: TRBV20-1; J gene: TRBJ1-3; clone size: NA; CDR3 DNA: TGCAGTGCTAGGCCCCAGGGGGTCGGAAACACCATATATTTT; CDR3 protein: CSARPQGVGNTIYF
D gene: NA; V gene: TRBV20-1; J gene: TRBJ2-7; clone size: few; CDR3 DNA: TGCAGTGCTAGCCGGCCGGAGGGTGAGCAGTACTTC; CDR3 protein: CSASRPEGEQYF
D gene: NA; V gene: TRBV9; J gene: TRBJ2-2; clone size: NA; CDR3 DNA: TGTGCCAGCAGCGTAGCAGGGTCCGGGGAGCTGTTTTTT; CDR3 protein: CASSVAGSGELFF
D gene: NA; V gene: TRBV20-1; J gene: TRBJ2-1; clone size: NA; CDR3 DNA: TGCAGTGCTAGAGCCAGGGAAGACAATGAGCAGTTCTTC; CDR3 protein: CSARAREDNEQFF
D gene: NA; V gene: TRBV9; J gene: TRBJ2-1; clone size: few; CDR3 DNA: TGTGCCAGCAGCGTCTCCGCAGGGGTGTCCTACAATGAGCAGTTCTTC; CDR3 protein: CASSVSAGVSYNEQFF
D gene: TRBD2; V gene: TRBV12-3/TRBV12-4; J gene: TRBJ2-7; clone size: NA; CDR3 DNA: TGTGCCAGCAGTTTAAAAGGAGCGGGAGTAGGGGAGCAGTACTTC; CDR3 protein: CASSLKGAGVGEQYF
D gene: TRBD2; V gene: TRBV30; J gene: TRBJ2-3; clone size: many; CDR3 DNA: TGTGCCTGGAGTCGAGCGGGGGGGCCTAGTACAACGCAGTATTTT; CDR3 protein: CAWSRAGGPSTTQYF